The sequence of this T cell receptor (beta chain) was determined in a study of vaccination and CD4 T cells after COVID-19. Study details: Convalescent donors totaled six males and four females, including two who were Hispanic. Vaccinees got either two BNT162b2 doses or two mRNA-1273 doses. Study-level findings and limits: In convalescent patients, 304 of 307 vaccine-specific clones were mono-reactive for SARS-CoV-2 spike.

Deletions cut 3 bases from V and 2 bases from J, with 11 bases between. Looked up from germline, CDR1 is KGHSH and CDR2 is LQKENI. This CDR3 is 14 amino acids long. The treatment here: roughly 10-day PBMC culture with coronavirus spike peptide pools or control peptides (ViraFEST assay). Half the medium was exchanged for fresh IL-2 medium on days 3 and 7. Oncomine TCR Beta short-read sequencing was applied to DNA from cultured CD4+ T cells. TCRdb independently ran MiXCR on the PCR reads; one entry per CDR3 protein. This sample has over 20,000 distinct CDR3 sequences, with around 45% found just once. Note on this clonotype: Its antigen is unidentified.

Sequenced sample: CD4+ T cells from blood, cultured in vitro. This TCR derives from a human donor who had recovered from COVID-19. The V gene is TRBV18, the J gene TRBJ2-7; a possible D gene is TRBD2 (5 bases). CDR3 amino acids: CASSPESGTYEQYF. CDR3 coding DNA: TGTGCCAGCTCACCGGAGTCCGGGACCTACGAGCAGTACTTC.